This T cell receptor (beta chain) was captured by sequencing in a study of blood T cell repertoires in COVID-19. Across the whole study: Samples came from the United States, Italy and Spain, spanning acute and convalescent COVID-19. The cDNA or gDNA used as material had been derived from T cells, B-cell-depleted T cells, or PBMCs.

Germline CDR1 SGHTS, CDR2 YDEGEE. This CDR3 is built from 16 residues. V was cut by 1 base and J by 5 bases, with 18 bases left in between. TCRdb's table, derived via immunoSEQ multiplex PCR, lists solely in-frame clones and lacks some. The sample has some 260,000 clones, about 86% seen once. The J gene is TRBJ2-5, the V gene TRBV5-8; TRBD2 might be the D (6 bases). What was sequenced was peripheral blood. The TCR sequence derives from an older man with acute or convalescent COVID-19. This chain's CDR3 is CASSLYGGVVYETQYF. DNA of the CDR3: TGTGCCAGCAGCTTGTATGGAGGGGTGGTTTATGAGACCCAGTACTTC.